This T cell receptor beta chain is from a study of T cells after posttransplantation cyclophosphamide. Study results and caveats: After PTCy, TRB diversity resembled that of CNI/methotrexate controls. Tissue-infiltrating T cells from skin or gut overlapped little with blood T cells. Later blood repertoires were often dominated by clones from the donor CD8+ memory compartment.

The germline V gene encodes CDR1 SQVTM and CDR2 ANQGSEA. Trimming removed 1 base at V and 0 bases at J, with 7 bases between. The CDR3 contains 13 residues. Profiling relied on immunoSEQ multiplex PCR, and the TCRdb table lists in-frame clones only, not all of them. The sample has 40,000 to 60,000 clones, none seen only once. This related bone marrow graft donor gave peripheral blood on the day of marrow donation. The sample holds many counts of this clone. Its antigen is undetermined. The TCR sequence derives from a man aged 40-50 years in good health, CMV-negative, and a related stem cell transplant donor. The chain employs TRBV29-1 and TRBJ2-7; tentatively, D is TRBD1 (6 bases). Input material: PBMCs. The CDR3 region is CSVEATGSYEQYF. The CDR3 DNA follows: TGCAGCGTTGAAGCGACAGGCTCCTACGAGCAGTACTTC.